These 20 T cell receptor beta chains were sequenced from one sample in a study of brain T cells in children with intractable seizures. The time point is: blood from clinic visit 5 months post-surgery; TSC patient then seizure free. The assay was immunoSEQ multiplex PCR, and TCRdb's table has in-frame clones only and misses some. This repertoire shows 340,000 or so clones, more than 85% found once; its top ten account for 5% to 7%. Source: peripheral blood, taken 4 to 6 months after surgery. The receptors derive from a boy under two years old with tuberous sclerosis and intractable seizures.

The DNA of the CDR3 is TGTGCCAGCTCAGTCACCCCCTCCTACGAGCAGTACTTC. Its protein product is CASSVTPSYEQYF. The chain links TRBV18 to TRBJ2-7; no clear D. The CDR3 sequence is 13 residues long. V was pared by 5 bases and J by 0 bases, with 8 bases between. CDR1 and CDR2 (germline): KGHSH, LQKENI.

The chain has TRBV28 and TRBJ2-5, with D perhaps matching TRBD2 (5 bases). CDR1 is MDHEN and CDR2 is SYDVKM in the germline V gene. The V end lost 7 bases, the J end lost 1 base, and 13 bases lay between the germline ends. There are 14 residues in the CDR3. CDR3 sequence reads: CASTGEYSQETQYF. In nucleotides, the CDR3 is TGTGCCAGCACCGGGGAGTACAGCCAAGAGACCCAGTACTTC.

About this clone itself: Different DNA sequences within this sample yield the same CDR3. V gene TRBV14 combines with J gene TRBJ1-2; tentatively, D is TRBD1 (5 bases). V was trimmed by 1 base and J by 2 bases, leaving 8 bases between them. There are 14 residues in the CDR3. Per the germline V gene, CDR1 is SGHDN and CDR2 is FVKESK. The CDR3 region is CASSQVSGNYGYTF. The DNA of the CDR3 is TGTGCCAGCAGCCAAGTTTCAGGGAACTATGGCTACACCTTC. The complete variable domain, with remaining parts taken from reference TRBV14 and TRBJ1-2, reads EAGVTQFPSHSVIEKGQTVTLRCDPISGHDNLYWYRRVMGKEIKFLLHFVKESKQDESGMPNNRFLAERTGGTYSTLKVQPAELEDSGVYFCASSQVSGNYGYTFGSGTRLTVV.

This clone showed up just once. The chain combines TRBV18 with TRBJ1-1; the match to TRBD1 covers 10 bases. Germline V gives CDR1 KGHSH, CDR2 LQKENI. The junction had 4 bases not matched to a gene; V was cut back by 3 bases and J by 0 bases. CDR3 length equals 16 residues. CDR3 loop: CASSPGQGNMNTEAFF. The CDR3, as DNA: TGTGCCAGCTCACCGGGACAGGGGAACATGAACACTGAAGCTTTCTTT.

The rearrangement joins TRBV6-5 to TRBJ1-2, with 8 bases that match TRBD1. The CDR3 sequence is 15 residues long. Germline V gene data show CDR1 as MNHEY and CDR2 as SVGAGI. Germline trimming cut 2 bases from V and 4 bases from J; bases unmatched to any gene: 6. The CDR3 loop reads CASSYRAGQVYGYTF. CDR3 in DNA: TGTGCCAGCAGTTACCGAGCGGGACAGGTCTATGGCTACACCTTC.

The chain uses TRBV27 and TRBJ2-3; a weak D match, TRBD1 (6 bases). Germline V CDR1 and CDR2: MNHEY, SMNVEV (reference sequence). Trimming pared 0 bases from V and 5 bases from J, leaving 6 bases between. CDR3 length: 13 residues. The DNA for the CDR3 is TGTGCCAGCAGTTTATCAGGGGGAGATACGCAGTATTTT. Protein product: CASSLSGGDTQYF.

The chain recombines TRBV19 with TRBJ2-4, with D possibly TRBD1 on 6 matching bases. With 7 bases removed from V and 0 bases from J, the gap between germline ends came to 13 bases. The length of the CDR3 is 15 residues. Germline CDR1 is LNHDA and CDR2 is SQIVND (reference sequence). Here the CDR3 DNA reads TGTGCCAGTAACCAAGGACAGCTAGCCAAAAACATTCAGTACTTC. Its translation is CASNQGQLAKNIQYF.

On this clone: Other DNA sequences in this sample translate to the same CDR3. The chain employs TRBV7-3 and TRBJ1-1, with D possibly matching TRBD1 (5 bases). This CDR3 has 13 residues. The germline V and J ends were trimmed by 6 bases and 6 bases, with 14 bases remaining between them. Germline V gives CDR1 SGHTA, CDR2 FQGTGA. The CDR3 DNA sequence: TGTGCCAGCAGTCCGGGGACTGGCGCTGAAGCTTTCTTT. Protein sequence: CASSPGTGAEAFF.

The rearrangement uses TRBV24-1 and TRBJ2-2, with D possibly TRBD2 on 5 matching bases. Germline-derived CDR1 and CDR2 are KGHDR and SFDVKD. The germline V and J ends were trimmed by 6 bases and 13 bases, with 20 bases remaining between them. This CDR3 is 14 amino acids long. DNA of the CDR3: TGTGCCACCAGTCCTTCCCCGAGGGCGCCTAGGCTGTTTTTT. It codes for CATSPSPRAPRLFF.

V gene TRBV24-1 combines with J gene TRBJ2-2, with D perhaps TRBD1 or TRBD2 (5 bases each). Germline V gene data show CDR1 as KGHDR and CDR2 as SFDVKD. This CDR3 has 16 amino acids. Trimming left V 2 bases short and J 3 bases short, with 12 bases between. In nucleotides, the CDR3 is TGTGCCACCAGTGATTCAATGGGGGATTACACCGGGGAGCTGTTTTTT. This encodes CATSDSMGDYTGELFF.

This sequence joins TRBV5-1 and TRBJ2-3; 9 positions match TRBD1. The CDR3 length is 14 residues. CDR1 is SGHRS, CDR2 YFSETQ, per germline. V was clipped by 0 bases and J by 4 bases; unmatched bases: 0. The CDR3 nucleotides are TGCGCCAGCAGCTTGGGACAGGGGGCAGATACGCAGTATTTT. Protein: CASSLGQGADTQYF.

The chain is built from TRBV7-3 and TRBJ2-3; 7 bases agree with TRBD2. Germline V lookup: CDR1 SGHTA, CDR2 FQGTGA. With V trimmed by 1 base and J by 5 bases, 3 bases remained unmatched. The length of the CDR3 is 14 residues. CDR3: CASSLMGGRDTQYF. CDR3 sequence (DNA): TGTGCCAGCAGCTTAATGGGAGGGCGAGATACGCAGTATTTT.

V is TRBV3-1 (or the pseudogene TRBV3-2) and J is TRBJ2-3, with D perhaps matching TRBD1 or TRBD2 (5 bases each). V was pared by 5 bases and J by 2 bases, with 14 bases between. The CDR3 consists of 15 residues. The germline V gene has CDR1 LGHDT and CDR2 YNNKEL (reference sequence). The CDR3 region is CASSGRDGVTDTQYF. The CDR3 DNA follows: TGTGCCAGCAGCGGACGGGACGGAGTCACAGATACGCAGTATTTT.

This clone was seen once. This sequence joins TRBV29-1 and TRBJ2-7; possible D gene TRBD2, 5 bases. V lost 6 bases and J 2 bases, leaving 26 bases between the germline ends. The germline CDR1 and CDR2 sequences are SQVTM and ANQGSEA. The CDR3 loop spans 17 amino acids. CDR3 sequence (DNA): TGCAGCGTCGAAACGGTTGAGGGCCCGGGAAGCGCCTACGAGCAGTACTTC. Translating it yields CSVETVEGPGSAYEQYF.

The chain has TRBV5-5 and TRBJ2-5, with TRBD1 as a possible D gene (5 bases). The CDR3 covers 15 residues. V was trimmed by 2 bases and J by 5 bases, leaving 16 bases between them. Germline V gives CDR1 SGHKS, CDR2 YYEKEE (reference sequence). The CDR3 is CASSFLGPKAETQYF. CDR3 nucleotides: TGTGCCAGCAGCTTTTTGGGGCCAAAAGCCGAGACCCAGTACTTC. Full variable domain (rest looked up from reference TRBV5-5 and TRBJ2-5): DAGVTQSPTHLIKTRGQQVTLRCSPISGHKSVSWYQQVLGQGPQFIFQYYEKEERGRGNFPDRFSARQFPNYSSELNVNALLLGDSALYLCASSFLGPKAETQYFGPGTRLLVL.

This clone occurred once. V and J are TRBV11-3 and TRBJ1-3; D is unclear. Germline-derived CDR1 and CDR2 are SGHNT and YENEEA. Trimming took 10 bases from V and 1 from J, leaving 8 bases between them. The CDR3 loop spans 12 amino acids. The CDR3 nucleotides read TGTGCCATACAGTCTTCTGGAAACACCATATATTTT. The encoded protein is CAIQSSGNTIYF.

J is TRBJ1-5 and V is TRBV15, with a tentative D call TRBD1 (5 bases). Germline V gene sequence: CDR1 LNHNV, CDR2 YYDKDF (reference sequence). CDR3 length equals 16 residues. V gave up 3 bases and J gave up 6 bases, with 18 bases separating them. This CDR3 is CATSSTGTEARQPQHF. The DNA of the CDR3 is TGTGCCACCAGCAGCACCGGGACGGAGGCCCGTCAGCCCCAGCATTTT.

This sequence joins TRBV5-1 and TRBJ2-7, with D possibly matching TRBD1 (6 bases). Germline values: CDR1 SGHRS, CDR2 YFSETQ. Trimming took 6 bases from V and 0 from J, leaving 10 bases between them. The CDR3 totals 13 residues. CDR3: CASTMDSSYEQYF. The CDR3 DNA reads TGCGCCAGCACAATGGACAGCTCCTACGAGCAGTACTTC.

The chain carries TRBV27 and TRBJ1-1; D gene ambiguous. V shed 3 bases and J shed 7 bases, with 12 bases lying between them. The length of the CDR3 is 13 residues. Germline V lookup: CDR1 MNHEY, CDR2 SMNVEV (reference sequence). CDR3 sequence reads: CASSLWAGGEAFF. The CDR3 DNA is TGTGCCAGCAGTTTGTGGGCTGGAGGTGAAGCTTTCTTT.

This clone was seen once. J is TRBJ2-7 and V is TRBV11-3; D is tentatively TRBD1 or TRBD2 (7 bases each). Deletions cut 5 bases from V and 3 bases from J, with 17 bases between. Germline lookup yields CDR1 SGHNT and CDR2 YENEEA. There are 15 residues in the CDR3. The DNA of the CDR3 is TGTGCCAGCAGCCCCCGGGGGGACAGTTACTACGAGCAGTACTTC. Its protein product is CASSPRGDSYYEQYF.